This paragraph covers one TCR beta chain sequence. Other DNA sequences of this sample code for an identical CDR3. The record originates from a study of blood T cell repertoires in COVID-19. This CDR3 region has 11 residues. Germline CDR1 DFQATT, CDR2 SNEGSKA (reference sequence). V dropped 4 bases and J dropped 6; count of bases not matched to a gene: 2. Source study methods: Reference gene primer amplification yielded estimated nucleated cell counts. The method was immunoSEQ multiplex PCR; TCRdb's version includes in-frame clones alone and lacks a portion of them. V and J calls and clone size follow that table, whereas D and trimming were derived from the DNA. Of 450,000 to 500,000 clones detected, approximately 90% appear once; the ten largest clones hold 0.7%. The recovered donors of Cohort 3 showed two negative PCRs, clearance, or symptom resolution.

The sample taken for sequencing was PBMCs or T cells enriched from blood (not recorded which). This TCR came from a woman between 18 and 29 years old who had recovered from COVID-19. The V gene is TRBV20-1, the J gene TRBJ1-2; TRBD1 matches at 7 bases. The CDR3 DNA reads as TGCAGTGCTACAGACAGGGATGGCTACACCTTC. Its translation: CSATDRDGYTF.